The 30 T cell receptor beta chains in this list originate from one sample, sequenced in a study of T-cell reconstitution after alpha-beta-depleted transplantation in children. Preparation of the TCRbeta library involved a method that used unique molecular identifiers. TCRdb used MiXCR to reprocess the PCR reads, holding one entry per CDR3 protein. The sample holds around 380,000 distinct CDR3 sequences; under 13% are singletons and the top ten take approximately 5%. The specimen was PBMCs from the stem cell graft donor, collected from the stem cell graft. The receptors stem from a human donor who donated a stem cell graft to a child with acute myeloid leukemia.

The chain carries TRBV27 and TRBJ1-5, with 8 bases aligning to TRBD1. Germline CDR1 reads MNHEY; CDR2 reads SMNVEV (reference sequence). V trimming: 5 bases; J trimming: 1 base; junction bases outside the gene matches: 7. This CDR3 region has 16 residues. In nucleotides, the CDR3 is TGTGCCAGCAGTCCTAACACAGGGGGAAGCAATCAGCCCCAGCATTTT. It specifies CASSPNTGGSNQPQHF.

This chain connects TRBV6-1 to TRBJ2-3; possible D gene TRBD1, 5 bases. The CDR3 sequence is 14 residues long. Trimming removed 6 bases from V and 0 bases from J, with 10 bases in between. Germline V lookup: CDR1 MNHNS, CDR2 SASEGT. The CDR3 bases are TGTGCCAGCAGCGACAGATTCAGCACAGATACGCAGTATTTT. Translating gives CASSDRFSTDTQYF.

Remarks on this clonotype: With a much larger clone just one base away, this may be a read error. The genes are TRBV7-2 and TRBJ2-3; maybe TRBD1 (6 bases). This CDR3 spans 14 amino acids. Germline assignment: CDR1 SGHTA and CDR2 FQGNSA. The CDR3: CVSSLGGRTDTQYF. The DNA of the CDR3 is TGTGTCAGCAGCTTAGGGGGACGCACAGATACGCAGTATTTT.

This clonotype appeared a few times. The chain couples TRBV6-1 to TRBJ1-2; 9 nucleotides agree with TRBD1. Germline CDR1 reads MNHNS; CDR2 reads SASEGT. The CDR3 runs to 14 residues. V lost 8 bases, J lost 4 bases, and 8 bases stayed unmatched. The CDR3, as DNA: TGTGCCAGCTCGCGCTCGGACAGGGGCTATGGCTACACCTTC. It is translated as CASSRSDRGYGYTF.

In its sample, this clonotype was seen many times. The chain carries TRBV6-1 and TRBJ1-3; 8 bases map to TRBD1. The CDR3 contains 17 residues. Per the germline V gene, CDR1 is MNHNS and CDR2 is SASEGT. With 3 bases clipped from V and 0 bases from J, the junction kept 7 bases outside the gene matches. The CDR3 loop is CASSEYGDRNSGNTIYF. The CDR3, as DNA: TGTGCCAGCAGTGAGTACGGGGACAGGAACTCTGGAAACACCATATATTTT.

This CDR3 reads CASSYGVAGGENIQYF. CDR3 DNA sequence: TGTGCCAGCAGTTACGGAGTAGCGGGGGGGGAAAACATTCAGTACTTC. V is TRBV6-5 and J is TRBJ2-4; TRBD2 agrees at 11 bases. The trim removed 2 bases at V and 5 bases at J, leaving 5 bases unmatched. CDR3 length: 16 residues. In germline, CDR1 is MNHEY, CDR2 SVGAGI.

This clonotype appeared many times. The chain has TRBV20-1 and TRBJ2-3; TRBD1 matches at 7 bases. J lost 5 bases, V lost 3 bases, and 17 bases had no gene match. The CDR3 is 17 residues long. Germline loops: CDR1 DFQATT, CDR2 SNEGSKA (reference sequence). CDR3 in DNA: TGCAGTGCTAGTCCCCTTAAGACAGGGTCGTACAGAGATACGCAGTATTTT. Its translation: CSASPLKTGSYRDTQYF.

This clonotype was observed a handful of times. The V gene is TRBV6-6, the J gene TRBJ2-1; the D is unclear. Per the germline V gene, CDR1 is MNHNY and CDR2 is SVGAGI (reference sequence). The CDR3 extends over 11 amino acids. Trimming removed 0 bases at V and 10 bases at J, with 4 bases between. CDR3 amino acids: CASSYSREQFF. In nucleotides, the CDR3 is TGTGCCAGCAGTTACTCCCGAGAGCAGTTCTTC.

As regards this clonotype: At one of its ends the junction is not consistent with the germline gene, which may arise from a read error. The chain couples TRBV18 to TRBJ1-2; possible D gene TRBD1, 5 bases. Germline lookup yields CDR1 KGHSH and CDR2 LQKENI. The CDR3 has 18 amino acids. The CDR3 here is CASSRTINTGSRDYGCTF. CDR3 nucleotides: TGTGCCAGCTCACGCACCATTAATACGGGATCGAGGGACTATGGCTGCACCTTC.

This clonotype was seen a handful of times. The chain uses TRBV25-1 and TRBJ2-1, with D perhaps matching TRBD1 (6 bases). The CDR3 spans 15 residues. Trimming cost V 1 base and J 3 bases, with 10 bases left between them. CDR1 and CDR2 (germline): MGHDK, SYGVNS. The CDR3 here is CASSESRTVYNEQFF. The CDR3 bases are TGTGCCAGCAGTGAATCCCGGACAGTCTACAATGAGCAGTTCTTC.

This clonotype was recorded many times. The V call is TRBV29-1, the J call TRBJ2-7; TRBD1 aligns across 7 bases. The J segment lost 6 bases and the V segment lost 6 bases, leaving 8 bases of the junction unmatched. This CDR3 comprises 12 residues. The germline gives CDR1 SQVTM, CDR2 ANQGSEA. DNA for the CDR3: TGCAGCGTGAGGGTGACAGGGCCCGAGCAGTACTTC. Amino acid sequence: CSVRVTGPEQYF.

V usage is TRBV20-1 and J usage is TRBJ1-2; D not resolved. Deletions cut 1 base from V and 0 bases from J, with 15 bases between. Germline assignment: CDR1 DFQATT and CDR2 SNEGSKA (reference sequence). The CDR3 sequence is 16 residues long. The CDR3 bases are TGCAGTGCTAGAGTCCGTGGCGAGGTCGCTAACTATGGCTACACCTTC. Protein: CSARVRGEVANYGYTF.

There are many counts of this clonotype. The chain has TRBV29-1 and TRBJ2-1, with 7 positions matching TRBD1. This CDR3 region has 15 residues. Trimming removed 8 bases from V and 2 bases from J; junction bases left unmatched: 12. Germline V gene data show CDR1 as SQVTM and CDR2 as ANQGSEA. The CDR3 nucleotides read TGCAGCTCCGAGGGGATCGGGACAGCCTACAATGAGCAGTTCTTC. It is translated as CSSEGIGTAYNEQFF.

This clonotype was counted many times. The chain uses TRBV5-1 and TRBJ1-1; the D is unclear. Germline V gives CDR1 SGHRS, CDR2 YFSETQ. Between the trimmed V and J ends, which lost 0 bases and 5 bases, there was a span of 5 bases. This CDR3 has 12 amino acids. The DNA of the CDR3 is TGCGCCAGCAGCTTGGTTGGGACTGAAGCTTTCTTT. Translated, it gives CASSLVGTEAFF. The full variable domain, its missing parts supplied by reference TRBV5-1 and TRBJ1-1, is KAGVTQTPRYLIKTRGQQVTLSCSPISGHRSVSWYQQTPGQGLQFLFEYFSETQRNKGNFPGRFSGRQFSNSRSEMNVSTLELGDSALYLCASSLVGTEAFFGQGTRLTVV.

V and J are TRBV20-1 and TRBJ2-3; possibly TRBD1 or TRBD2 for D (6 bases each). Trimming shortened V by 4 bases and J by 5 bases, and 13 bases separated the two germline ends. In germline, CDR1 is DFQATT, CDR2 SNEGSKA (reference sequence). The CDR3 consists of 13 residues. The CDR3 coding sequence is TGCAGTGCTAACCGGGGGCGCGTAGATACGCAGTATTTT. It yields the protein CSANRGRVDTQYF.

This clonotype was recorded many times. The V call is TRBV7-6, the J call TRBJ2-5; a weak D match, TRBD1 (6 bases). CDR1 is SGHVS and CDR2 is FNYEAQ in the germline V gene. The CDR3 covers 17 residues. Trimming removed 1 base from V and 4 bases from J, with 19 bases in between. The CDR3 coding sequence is TGTGCCAGCAGCTTAGAGTGGGGGCAGGGCGTCGGAGAGACCCAGTACTTC. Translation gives CASSLEWGQGVGETQYF. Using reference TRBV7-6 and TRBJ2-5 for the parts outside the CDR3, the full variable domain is GAGVSQSPRYKVTKRGQDVALRCDPISGHVSLYWYRQALGQGPEFLTYFNYEAQQDKSGLPNDRFSAERPEGSISTLTIQRTEQRDSAMYRCASSLEWGQGVGETQYFGPGTRLLVL.

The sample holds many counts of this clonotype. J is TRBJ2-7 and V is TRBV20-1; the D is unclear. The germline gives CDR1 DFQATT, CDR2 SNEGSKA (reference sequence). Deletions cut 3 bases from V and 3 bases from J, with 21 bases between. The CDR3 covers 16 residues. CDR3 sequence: CSASPVSAPLNYEQYV. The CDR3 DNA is TGCAGTGCTAGTCCGGTATCGGCCCCACTGAACTACGAGCAGTACGTC.

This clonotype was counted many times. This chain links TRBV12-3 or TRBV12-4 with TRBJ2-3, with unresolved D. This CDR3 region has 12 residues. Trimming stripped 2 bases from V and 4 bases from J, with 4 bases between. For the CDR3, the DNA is TGTGCCAGCAGTTTACAGGCAGATACGCAGTATTTT. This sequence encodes CASSLQADTQYF.

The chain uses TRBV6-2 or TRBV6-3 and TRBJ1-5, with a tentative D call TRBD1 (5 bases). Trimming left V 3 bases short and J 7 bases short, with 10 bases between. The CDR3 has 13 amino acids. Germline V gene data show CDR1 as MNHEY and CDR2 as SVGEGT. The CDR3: CASSYWGDQPQHF. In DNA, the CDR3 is TGTGCCAGCAGTTATTGGGGGGACCAGCCCCAGCATTTT.

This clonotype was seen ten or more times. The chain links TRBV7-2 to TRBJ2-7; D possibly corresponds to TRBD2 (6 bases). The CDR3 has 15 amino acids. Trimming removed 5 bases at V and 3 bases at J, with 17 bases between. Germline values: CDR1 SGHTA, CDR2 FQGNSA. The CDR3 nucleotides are TGTGCCAGCAGCCCATCTAATGGGGGGAACTACGAGCAGTACTTC. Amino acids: CASSPSNGGNYEQYF.

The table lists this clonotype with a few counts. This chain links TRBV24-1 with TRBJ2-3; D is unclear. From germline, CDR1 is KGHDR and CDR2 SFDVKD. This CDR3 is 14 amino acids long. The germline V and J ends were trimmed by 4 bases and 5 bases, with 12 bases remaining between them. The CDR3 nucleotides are TGTGCCACCAGTGAAAAGGGTGGTAGAGATACGCAGTATTTT. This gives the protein CATSEKGGRDTQYF.

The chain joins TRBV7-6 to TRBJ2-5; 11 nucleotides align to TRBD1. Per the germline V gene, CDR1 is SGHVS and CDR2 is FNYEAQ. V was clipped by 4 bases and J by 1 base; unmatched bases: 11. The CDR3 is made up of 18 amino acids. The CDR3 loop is CASSSGQGASGGQETQYF. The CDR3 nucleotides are TGTGCCAGCAGCTCCGGACAGGGGGCTAGTGGAGGCCAAGAGACCCAGTACTTC.

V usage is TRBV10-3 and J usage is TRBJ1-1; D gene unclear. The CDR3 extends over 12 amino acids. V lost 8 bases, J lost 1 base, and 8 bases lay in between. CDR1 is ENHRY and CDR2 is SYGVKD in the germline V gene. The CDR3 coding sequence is TGTGCCATCGGGCAGCCGAACACTGAAGCTTTCTTT. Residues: CAIGQPNTEAFF.

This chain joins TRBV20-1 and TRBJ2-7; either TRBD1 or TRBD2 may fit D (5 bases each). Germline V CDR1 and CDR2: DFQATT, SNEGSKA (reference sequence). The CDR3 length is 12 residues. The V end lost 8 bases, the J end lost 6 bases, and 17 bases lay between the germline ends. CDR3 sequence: CSRASGRSEQYV. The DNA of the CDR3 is TGCAGTCGGGCCTCGGGACGCTCCGAGCAGTACGTC.

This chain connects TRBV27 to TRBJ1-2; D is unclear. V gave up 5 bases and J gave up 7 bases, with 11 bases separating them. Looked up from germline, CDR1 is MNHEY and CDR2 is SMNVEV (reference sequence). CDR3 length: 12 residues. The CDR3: CASSDGYGGYTF. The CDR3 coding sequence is TGTGCCAGCAGTGACGGATACGGTGGCTACACCTTC.

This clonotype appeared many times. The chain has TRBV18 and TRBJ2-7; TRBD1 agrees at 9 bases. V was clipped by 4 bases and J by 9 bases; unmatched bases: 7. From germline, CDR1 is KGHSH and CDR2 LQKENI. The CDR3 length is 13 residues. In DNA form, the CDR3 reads TGTGCCAGCTCACGACAGGGGGAGTTACGGCAGTACTTC. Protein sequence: CASSRQGELRQYF.

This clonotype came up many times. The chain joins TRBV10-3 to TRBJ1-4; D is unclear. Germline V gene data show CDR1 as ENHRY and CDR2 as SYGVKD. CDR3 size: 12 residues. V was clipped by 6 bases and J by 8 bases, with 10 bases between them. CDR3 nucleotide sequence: TGTGCCATCAGGAATCAAGAGGAAAAACTGTTTTTT. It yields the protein CAIRNQEEKLFF.

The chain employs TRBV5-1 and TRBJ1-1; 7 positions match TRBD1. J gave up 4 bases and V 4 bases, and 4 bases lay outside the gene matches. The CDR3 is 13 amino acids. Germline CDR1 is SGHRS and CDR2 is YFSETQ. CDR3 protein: CASSVTGATEAFF. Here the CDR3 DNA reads TGCGCCAGCAGCGTAACAGGGGCCACTGAAGCTTTCTTT.

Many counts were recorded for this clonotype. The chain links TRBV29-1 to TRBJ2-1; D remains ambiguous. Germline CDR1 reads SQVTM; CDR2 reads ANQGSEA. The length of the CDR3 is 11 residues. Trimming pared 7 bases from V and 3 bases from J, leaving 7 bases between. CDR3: CSGTDYNEQFF. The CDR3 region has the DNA TGCAGCGGGACGGACTACAATGAGCAGTTCTTC.

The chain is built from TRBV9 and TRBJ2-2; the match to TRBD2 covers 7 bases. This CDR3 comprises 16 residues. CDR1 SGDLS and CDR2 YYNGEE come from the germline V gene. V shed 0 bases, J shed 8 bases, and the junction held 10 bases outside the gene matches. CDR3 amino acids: CASSVGWGGPTGELFF. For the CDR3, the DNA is TGTGCCAGCAGCGTAGGTTGGGGGGGTCCCACTGGGGAGCTGTTTTTT.